The 2 T cell receptor beta chains below come from one sample, sequenced in a study of T cells after yellow fever vaccination. TCRdb called the 5' RACE reads again in MiXCR, with one record for every CDR3 protein. Of just under 600,000 distinct CDR3 sequences listed, roughly 12% are singletons. The source was PBMCs, collected on the day of the yellow fever booster vaccination. These receptors were taken from a man aged 25 to 40 who received the YFV17D yellow fever vaccine.

The chain carries TRBV4-2 and TRBJ2-7; D possibly uses TRBD1 or TRBD2 (6 bases each). Trimming left V 7 bases short and J 4 bases short, with 20 bases between. Germline-derived CDR1 and CDR2 are LGHNA and YNFKEQ. The CDR3 is made up of 15 amino acids. For the CDR3, the DNA is TGTGCCAGCAAATCGGGAGCGACAGGACCTTACGAGCAGTACTTC. It codes for CASKSGATGPYEQYF.

The chain uses TRBV19 and TRBJ1-1; D not certain. Germline V gene sequence: CDR1 LNHDA, CDR2 SQIVND (reference sequence). This CDR3 spans 12 amino acids. V lost 5 bases, J lost 3 bases, and 7 bases lay in between. DNA of the CDR3: TGTGCCAGTAGTGGGAGTTACACTGAAGCTTTCTTT. Protein: CASSGSYTEAFF.